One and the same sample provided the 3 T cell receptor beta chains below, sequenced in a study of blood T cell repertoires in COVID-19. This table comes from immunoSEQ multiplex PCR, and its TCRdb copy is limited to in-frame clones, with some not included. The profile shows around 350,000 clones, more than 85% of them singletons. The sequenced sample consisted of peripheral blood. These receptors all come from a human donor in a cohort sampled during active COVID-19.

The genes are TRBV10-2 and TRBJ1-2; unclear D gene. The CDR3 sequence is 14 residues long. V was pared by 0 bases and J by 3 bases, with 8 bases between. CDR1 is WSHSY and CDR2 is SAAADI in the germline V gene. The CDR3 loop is CASSESKRDYGYTF. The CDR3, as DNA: TGCGCCAGCAGTGAGTCGAAGAGGGACTATGGCTACACCTTC.

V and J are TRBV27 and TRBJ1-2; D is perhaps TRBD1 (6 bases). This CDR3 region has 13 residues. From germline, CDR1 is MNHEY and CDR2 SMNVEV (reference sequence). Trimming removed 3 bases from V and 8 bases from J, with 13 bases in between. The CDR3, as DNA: TGTGCCAGCAGTTTTAACAGGGCTGGGGGCTACACCTTC. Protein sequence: CASSFNRAGGYTF.

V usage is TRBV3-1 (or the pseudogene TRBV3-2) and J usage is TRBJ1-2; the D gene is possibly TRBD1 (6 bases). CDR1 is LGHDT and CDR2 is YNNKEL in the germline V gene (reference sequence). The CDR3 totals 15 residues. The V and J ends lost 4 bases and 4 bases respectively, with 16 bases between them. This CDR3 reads CASSPSGQGIYGYTF. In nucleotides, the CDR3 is TGTGCCAGCAGCCCCTCTGGGCAGGGGATCTATGGCTACACCTTC.